The next 11 T cell receptor beta chains were all read from a single sample in a study of shared clonotypes between healthy human individuals. Selected positively for CCR7 and CD45RO-negative, naive CD8 cells excluded terminally differentiated effector memory CD45RA+ cells. Sequenced by immunoSEQ multiplex PCR; TCRdb stores in-frame clones only, minus some. The top ten clones hold 1.1% of a sample with 2 million to 2.5 million clones, approximately 95% of them seen once. Sequenced material: naive CD8+ T cells sorted from blood. These receptors originate from a man younger than 30 in good health.

The J gene is TRBJ2-7, the V gene TRBV7-9; TRBD1 aligns across 8 bases. The V and J ends lost 5 bases and 0 bases, in that order; junction bases with no gene match: 9. Germline CDR1 and CDR2: SEHNR and FQNEAQ (reference sequence). CDR3 length equals 16 residues. The CDR3 here is CASSQGQAAPSYEQYF. DNA for the CDR3: TGTGCCAGCAGCCAGGGACAGGCAGCCCCCTCCTACGAGCAGTACTTC.

The CDR3 reads CASSVDGGNKETQYF. The CDR3 DNA reads as TGTGCCAGCAGCGTAGATGGGGGGAATAAAGAGACCCAGTACTTC. V usage is TRBV9 and J usage is TRBJ2-5, with a weak D call TRBD2 (6 bases). The CDR3 runs to 15 residues. Trimming took 0 bases from V and 3 from J, leaving 12 bases between them. CDR1 and CDR2 from the germline V gene are SGDLS and YYNGEE. The full variable domain, in which reference TRBV9 and TRBJ2-5 provide the parts outside the CDR3, is DSGVTQTPKHLITATGQRVTLRCSPRSGDLSVYWYQQSLDQGLQFLIQYYNGEERAKGNILERFSAQQFPDLHSELNLSSLELGDSALYFCASSVDGGNKETQYFGPGTRLLVL.

V usage is TRBV6-1 and J usage is TRBJ2-7; 12 nucleotides align to TRBD2. J gave up 3 bases and V 3 bases, and 3 bases lay outside the gene matches. Looked up from germline, CDR1 is MNHNS and CDR2 is SASEGT. The CDR3 is made up of 15 amino acids. CDR3 nucleotides: TGTGCCAGCAGTGAGACTAGCGGGAGTTACTACGAGCAGTACTTC. This codes for CASSETSGSYYEQYF.

This clone was seen only once. The V and J genes are TRBV5-1 and TRBJ2-2; maybe TRBD2 (5 bases). Looked up from germline, CDR1 is SGHRS and CDR2 is YFSETQ. V lost 6 bases and J 0 bases, leaving 15 bases between the germline ends. The CDR3 spans 16 residues. CDR3 nucleotides: TGCGCCAGCACCTTCTTGAGGACTGCGAACACCGGGGAGCTGTTTTTT. Amino acids: CASTFLRTANTGELFF.

The genes are TRBV27 and TRBJ2-7; 7 bases line up with TRBD1. V lost 6 bases and J lost 7; bases outside the gene matches: 3. The CDR3 contains 11 residues. The V gene's germline CDR1 is MNHEY and CDR2 SMNVEV (reference sequence). CDR3 nucleotides: TGTGCCAGCAGGACAGGGTGGGAGCAGTACTTC. Amino acids: CASRTGWEQYF.

In its sample, this clone was seen a few times. The chain joins TRBV4-2 to TRBJ1-1, with no clear D. The V and J ends lost 3 bases and 13 bases respectively, with 15 bases between them. The CDR3 is made up of 12 amino acids. CDR1 LGHNA and CDR2 YNFKEQ come from the germline V gene. CDR3 coding DNA: TGTGCCAGCAGCCAGACCGGCCTTCAGGTTTTCTTT. Protein sequence: CASSQTGLQVFF.

This clone was observed once. Other nucleotide sequences from this sample produce the same CDR3. J is TRBJ2-7 and V is TRBV27; TRBD1 agrees at 8 bases. J gave up 5 bases and V 5 bases, and 5 bases lay outside the gene matches. CDR3 length: 13 amino acids. From germline, CDR1 is MNHEY and CDR2 SMNVEV (reference sequence). The CDR3 bases are TGTGCCAGCAGTCCGGGGACAGGTAACGAGCAGTACTTC. Amino acids: CASSPGTGNEQYF.

Points on this clone: The same CDR3 can be traced to other DNA sequences in this sample. This rearrangement joins TRBV30 to TRBJ2-7, with D maybe TRBD1 (5 bases). The CDR3 is 13 amino acids. V lost 0 bases, J lost 2 bases, and 8 bases lay in between. CDR1 is GTSNPN and CDR2 is SVGIG in the germline V gene (reference sequence). Here the CDR3 DNA reads TGTGCCTGGAGTGTAGGGGTCGCCTACGAGCAGTACTTC. This encodes CAWSVGVAYEQYF.

The chain is built from TRBV11-2 and TRBJ1-1; the match to TRBD1 covers 9 bases. CDR1 is SGHAT, CDR2 FQNNGV, per germline. The junction had 14 bases not matched to a gene; V was cut back by 4 bases and J by 5 bases. The CDR3 has 17 residues. CDR3 region: CASSSSPGTGPGTEAFF. The CDR3 DNA reads TGTGCCAGCAGCTCCAGTCCCGGGACAGGGCCGGGGACTGAAGCTTTCTTT.

This chain connects TRBV6-5 to TRBJ2-7, with D uncertain. This CDR3 region has 14 residues. Trimming cost V 5 bases and J 0 bases, with 11 bases left between them. Germline CDR1 reads MNHEY; CDR2 reads SVGAGI. CDR3 coding DNA: TGTGCCAGCAGTCCTTTGGATTCCTCCTACGAGCAGTACTTC. It translates to CASSPLDSSYEQYF.

This rearrangement joins TRBV9 to TRBJ2-7; D unresolved. V shed 4 bases and J shed 1 base, with 12 bases lying between them. CDR3 length: 14 residues. The germline V gene encodes CDR1 SGDLS and CDR2 YYNGEE. The CDR3 nucleotides read TGTGCCAGCAGCCCGGATGGGCAGTCCTACGAGCAGTACTTC. Translating gives CASSPDGQSYEQYF.